The 2 T cell receptor beta chains reported below all come from one sample, sequenced in a study of T cells in Graves' hyperthyroidism and ophthalmopathy. Amplification yielded TCR beta CDR3 regions, with RNA transcripts as the source. Researchers ran a first-round RT-PCR on the TCR CDR3 using the HTBI primer set. A single record per CDR3 protein comes from TCRdb applying MiXCR to the multiplex PCR reads. Of 45,000 to 55,000 distinct CDR3 sequences listed, about 53% are singletons. Sequenced sample: peripheral blood or thyroid tissue (not recorded which). The receptors shown here come from a young man with Graves' hyperthyroidism.

The sample holds many counts of this clonotype. The CDR3, as DNA: TGTGCCAGCAGCTTTAGCAGCAACACCGGGGAGCTGTTTTTT. Translating it yields CASSFSSNTGELFF. This chain connects TRBV7-2 to TRBJ2-2; D gene ambiguous. The germline V gene encodes CDR1 SGHTA and CDR2 FQGNSA. Between the trimmed V and J ends, which lost 3 bases and 2 bases, there was a span of 7 bases. The CDR3 runs to 14 residues.

On this clonotype itself: This may stem from a read error, because a much larger clone lies one nucleotide away. The chain has TRBV5-1 and TRBJ2-3, with D maybe TRBD1 (5 bases). The CDR3 is made up of 13 amino acids. The V gene's germline CDR1 is SGHRS and CDR2 YFSETQ. For the CDR3, the DNA is TGCGCCAGCAGCGATCCTGGCACAGGTACGCAGTATTTT. As protein: CASSDPGTGTQYF.